A selection of T cell receptor beta chains follows, all from one sample in a study of chemoradiotherapy in HPV16-positive cancers. Only in-frame clones appear in the TCRdb table, and some are missing; sequencing was by immunoSEQ multiplex PCR. The table has 1,700 or so clones, 60% to 75% seen once; the top ten hold roughly 18%. This material consisted of tumor tissue, taken from a patient who underwent chemoradiotherapy. Every receptor here comes from a human donor with HPV-associated anogenital cancer. Each CDR3 is given with its conserved first and last residue. The order of the fields is J gene, clone size, D gene, V gene, CDR3 protein, CDR3 DNA. The D gene is left open where the match is weak. Size is stated for part of the rows, as once, few or many counts, or as a class when the clone is expanded.

TRBJ2-7,-,-,TRBV7-9,CASSSREEGYEQYF,TGTGCCAGCAGCTCCCGAGAAGAGGGCTACGAGCAGTACTTC
TRBJ1-1,once,TRBD1,TRBV6-1,CASSAPPGQGITEAFF,TGTGCCAGCAGTGCCCCCCCGGGACAGGGAATCACTGAAGCTTTCTTT
TRBJ2-2,-,-,TRBV30,CAWSVFQMTGELFF,TGTGCCTGGAGTGTATTTCAGATGACCGGGGAGCTGTTTTTT
TRBJ2-2,-,-,TRBV6-5,CASSYSGGELFF,TGTGCCAGCAGTTACAGTGGCGGGGAGCTGTTTTTT
TRBJ1-1,-,-,TRBV14,CASSQGLGSAEAFF,TGTGCCAGCAGCCAAGGTCTGGGATCAGCTGAAGCTTTCTTT
TRBJ2-2,-,-,TRBV7-2,CASTQTTNTGELFF,TGTGCCAGCACCCAGACCACGAACACCGGGGAGCTGTTTTTT
TRBJ2-1,large,TRBD2,TRBV5-4,CASSLERIGGGDNEQFF,TGTGCCAGCAGCTTGGAAAGGATCGGCGGGGGGGACAATGAGCAGTTCTTC
TRBJ1-6,large,TRBD1,TRBV4-2,CASSQELWTGGSPLHF,TGTGCCAGCAGCCAAGAGCTGTGGACAGGTGGATCACCCCTCCACTTT
TRBJ2-7,-,-,TRBV7-2,CASSLDPLWEQYF,TGTGCCAGCAGCTTAGACCCCCTGTGGGAGCAGTACTTC
TRBJ2-4,-,-,TRBV7-9,CASSLGVANIQYF,TGTGCCAGCAGCTTAGGAGTGGCTAACATTCAGTACTTC
TRBJ1-2,-,TRBD1,TRBV7-8,CASSSLTGNGYTF,TGTGCCAGCAGCTCGTTGACAGGGAATGGCTACACCTTC
TRBJ1-5,few,-,TRBV2,CASSLNYDRNQPQHF,TGTGCCAGCAGCCTTAACTACGACCGCAATCAGCCCCAGCATTTT
TRBJ2-7,-,-,TRBV18,CASSGALEDYEQYF,TGTGCCAGCTCGGGGGCCTTGGAAGACTACGAGCAGTACTTC
TRBJ1-5,-,-,TRBV27,CASSLYGTSGNNQPQHF,TGTGCCAGCAGTTTATATGGGACGTCTGGGAACAATCAGCCCCAGCATTTT
TRBJ2-1,-,TRBD1,TRBV7-3,CASSLEGQLYNEQFF,TGTGCCAGCAGCTTAGAGGGACAGCTGTACAATGAGCAGTTCTTC
TRBJ1-1,-,-,TRBV4-1,CASSLLPDSRTEAFF,TGCGCCAGCAGCCTTCTTCCAGACAGTCGCACTGAAGCTTTCTTT
TRBJ2-7,-,-,TRBV7-8,CASSLLNYEQYF,TGTGCCAGCAGCCTCCTCAACTACGAGCAGTACTTC
TRBJ2-7,-,-,TRBV19,CASSSPGAGSYEQYF,TGTGCCAGTAGTTCCCCGGGAGCTGGCTCCTACGAGCAGTACTTC
TRBJ2-5,-,-,TRBV15,CATSRERFRETQYF,TGTGCCACCAGCAGAGAGAGGTTCCGGGAGACCCAGTACTTC
TRBJ2-1,-,-,TRBV11-2,CASSRRYSDNEQFF,TGTGCCAGCAGCCGGCGTTACAGTGACAATGAGCAGTTCTTC
TRBJ2-7,-,TRBD1,TRBV29-1,CSASRGQGARYEQYF,TGCAGCGCTAGTCGGGGACAGGGGGCGCGGTACGAGCAGTACTTC
TRBJ1-6,-,-,TRBV9,CASSVGSDRPPSALHF,TGTGCCAGCAGCGTAGGATCGGACAGACCCCCTTCGGCCCTCCACTTT
TRBJ1-1,-,-,TRBV28,CASSLGGRGGSSMNTEAFF,TGTGCCAGCAGTTTGGGTGGCAGGGGAGGCTCTTCCATGAACACTGAAGCTTTCTTT
TRBJ2-1,-,TRBD1,TRBV10-3,CAISWDRDNEQFF,TGTGCCATCAGTTGGGACAGGGATAATGAGCAGTTCTTC
TRBJ1-5,few,-,TRBV19,CATSREKWQPQHF,TGTGCCACTTCCAGGGAGAAGTGGCAGCCCCAGCATTTT
TRBJ2-5,few,-,TRBV2,CASSGRPQETQYF,TGTGCCAGCAGTGGCCGACCCCAAGAGACCCAGTACTTC
TRBJ2-4,few,-,TRBV7-2,CASSSHLQAPAKNIQYF,TGTGCCAGCAGCTCCCACCTACAGGCACCGGCCAAAAACATTCAGTACTTC
TRBJ1-5,-,-,TRBV6-6,CASSRLRSNQPQHF,TGTGCCAGCAGTCGCCTCAGGAGCAATCAGCCCCAGCATTTT
TRBJ1-3,-,-,TRBV18,CASSQGPPVSGNTIYF,TGTGCCAGCTCACAAGGACCCCCGGTCTCTGGAAACACCATATATTTT